Presented here are 32 T cell receptor beta chains from one specimen sequenced in a study of cytomegalovirus exposure and HLA in healthy donors (dated by TCRdb to 2016 to 2017). Libraries were built with the immunoSEQ multiplex PCR assay. A mixture of 60 forward primers for TCR Vbeta segments and 13 reverse primers for TCR Jbeta segments was used in the multiplex PCR. TCRdb retrieved this table from immuneACCESS and kept in-frame rearrangements only. Not all clones are present; in checked studies, unresolved V genes account for under half, and no reason is known for the remainder. The sample has 150,000 to 200,000 clones on record. The ten largest clones add up to almost 0.75% of the sample. Sequences were obtained from PBMCs. The receptors were sampled from a boy younger than 18 in good health and CMV-seronegative.

The chain links TRBV7-2 to TRBJ2-7, with a weak D call TRBD1 (6 bases). This CDR3 has 13 residues. V was pared by 6 bases and J by 5 bases, with 14 bases between. Per the germline V gene, CDR1 is SGHTA and CDR2 is FQGNSA. The CDR3: CASRQSTGDEQYF. CDR3 bases: TGTGCCAGCAGACAATCGACAGGCGACGAGCAGTACTTC.

The gene calls are TRBV2 and TRBJ1-1; no clear D gene. The CDR3 contains 14 residues. The germline V and J ends were trimmed by 2 bases and 2 bases, with 9 bases remaining between them. The germline V gene has CDR1 SNHLY and CDR2 FYNNEI. This chain's CDR3 is CASSERQANTEAFF. As DNA, the CDR3 is TGTGCCAGCAGTGAAAGGCAGGCCAACACTGAAGCTTTCTTT.

The gene calls are TRBV18 and TRBJ1-2; TRBD1 matches at 8 bases. The CDR3 is 15 residues long. With 5 bases clipped from V and 2 bases from J, the junction kept 7 bases outside the gene matches. Germline assignment: CDR1 KGHSH and CDR2 LQKENI. The CDR3 coding sequence is TGTGCCAGCTCATCCTCGACAGGGGCAAACTATGGCTACACCTTC. Amino acid sequence: CASSSSTGANYGYTF.

The genes are TRBV19 and TRBJ1-1; a possible D gene is TRBD1 (6 bases). Germline CDR1 and CDR2: LNHDA and SQIVND (reference sequence). Trimming pared 9 bases from V and 5 bases from J, leaving 13 bases between. The CDR3 covers 12 residues. The CDR3 sequence is CASVQGGTEAFF. The DNA for the CDR3 is TGTGCCAGCGTACAGGGAGGGACTGAAGCTTTCTTT.

As concerns this clone: Other nucleotide sequences from this sample produce the same CDR3. V and J are TRBV7-2 and TRBJ2-3; 14 nucleotides agree with TRBD2. The CDR3 runs to 17 residues. Germline CDR1 and CDR2: SGHTA and FQGNSA. After removal of 0 bases from V and 5 bases from J, the junction contained 4 bases not matched to a gene. The DNA of the CDR3 is TGTGCCAGCAGCTTAGCCGGGACTAGCGGGGGCCAAGATACGCAGTATTTT. It specifies CASSLAGTSGGQDTQYF.

The chain carries TRBV7-9 and TRBJ2-3; 9 positions agree with TRBD2. Germline V gene lookup returns CDR1 SEHNR and CDR2 FQNEAQ (reference sequence). The CDR3 covers 16 residues. V lost 1 base and J lost 2; bases outside the gene matches: 4. The CDR3 loop is CASSLGLAGNTDTQYF. CDR3 bases: TGTGCCAGCAGCTTAGGCCTAGCGGGGAACACAGATACGCAGTATTTT.

The chain couples TRBV30 to TRBJ1-1, with D possibly TRBD1 on 6 matching bases. From germline, CDR1 is GTSNPN and CDR2 SVGIG (reference sequence). Between the trimmed V and J ends, which lost 3 bases and 1 base, there was a span of 12 bases. This CDR3 is built from 14 residues. The CDR3 nucleotides are TGTGCCTGGAGCCTTCCGGACAGGAACACTGAAGCTTTCTTT. Its translation: CAWSLPDRNTEAFF.

Here the CDR3 reads CASTLGGTAYEQYF. DNA of the CDR3: TGTGCCAGCACCCTGGGGGGTACGGCCTACGAGCAGTACTTC. V and J are TRBV28 and TRBJ2-7; TRBD2 is a possible D gene (6 bases). Per the germline V gene, CDR1 is MDHEN and CDR2 is SYDVKM. Trimming took 7 bases from V and 2 from J, leaving 15 bases between them. CDR3 length equals 14 residues.

This sequence joins TRBV9 and TRBJ2-3; D unresolved. The CDR3 runs 12 residues. V lost 4 bases and J 4 bases, leaving 7 bases between the germline ends. Germline V gene sequence: CDR1 SGDLS, CDR2 YYNGEE. Here the CDR3 DNA reads TGTGCCAGCAGCCCCCGAGCAGATACGCAGTATTTT. Encoded protein: CASSPRADTQYF.

The rearrangement joins TRBV16 to TRBJ1-2, with TRBD1 matching over 9 bases. V lost 2 bases and J lost 3; bases outside the gene matches: 1. CDR3 length: 14 residues. Germline V gene data show CDR1 as KGHSY and CDR2 as FQNENV. CDR3 bases: TGTGCCAGCAGCCAAGGGGACAGGGACTATGGCTACACCTTC. Protein sequence: CASSQGDRDYGYTF.

The rearrangement joins TRBV4-1 to TRBJ2-2, with 8 nucleotides matching TRBD1. With 4 bases clipped from V and 4 bases from J, the junction kept 14 bases outside the gene matches. Germline CDR1 is MGHRA and CDR2 is YSYEKL. The CDR3 is made up of 18 amino acids. The CDR3 loop reads CASSLPPPGQVSTGELFF. The CDR3 DNA reads as TGCGCCAGCAGCCTCCCACCCCCGGGACAGGTTTCCACCGGGGAGCTGTTTTTT.

The gene calls are TRBV6-5 and TRBJ1-1; 10 bases are shared with TRBD1. The CDR3 has 14 amino acids. CDR1 and CDR2 (germline): MNHEY, SVGAGI. Trimming took 5 bases from V and 3 from J; bases not matched to a gene: 3. The CDR3 DNA follows: TGTGCCAGCAGTAATGACAGGGGGCACACTGAAGCTTTCTTT. It specifies CASSNDRGHTEAFF.

CDR3 sequence (DNA): TGTGCCAGCAGCCAAATCGCGCAATCCTCGTCCTCCTACGAGCAGTACTTC. Encoded protein: CASSQIAQSSSSYEQYF. The V and J genes are TRBV4-2 and TRBJ2-7; the D is unclear. Germline-derived CDR1 and CDR2 are LGHNA and YNFKEQ. This CDR3 has 17 amino acids. V lost 2 bases and J lost 0, with 17 bases in between.

The chain recombines TRBV6-5 with TRBJ2-7, with D perhaps matching TRBD1 (6 bases). Germline assignment: CDR1 MNHEY and CDR2 SVGAGI. V lost 2 bases and J lost 2, with 10 bases in between. The CDR3 has 14 amino acids. The CDR3 bases are TGTGCCAGCAGTTACGATAACAGGGCCTACGAGCAGTACTTC. This sequence encodes CASSYDNRAYEQYF.

V is TRBV6-5 and J is TRBJ1-2; no reliable D call. The germline V and J ends were trimmed by 2 bases and 6 bases, with 10 bases remaining between them. CDR3 size: 13 residues. The germline gives CDR1 MNHEY, CDR2 SVGAGI. This CDR3 is CASSYIRGDGYTF. CDR3 sequence (DNA): TGTGCCAGCAGTTACATCCGGGGTGATGGCTACACCTTC.

V is TRBV4-2 and J is TRBJ2-7; 7 bases line up with TRBD2. Losses at the gene ends were 1 base for V and 0 bases for J; bases not matched to a gene: 3. The CDR3 covers 15 residues. CDR1 is LGHNA and CDR2 is YNFKEQ in the germline V gene. The CDR3, as DNA: TGTGCCAGCAGCCAAGTGGGCGGGGGCTCCTACGAGCAGTACTTC. It yields the protein CASSQVGGGSYEQYF.

The chain is built from TRBV5-1 and TRBJ2-5, with TRBD2 matching 7 bases. The V and J ends lost 4 bases and 5 bases, in that order; junction bases with no gene match: 5. The CDR3 sequence is 13 residues long. Germline lookup yields CDR1 SGHRS and CDR2 YFSETQ. Written as DNA, the CDR3 is TGCGCCAGCAGCGGGGGAGGGGAGGAGACCCAGTACTTC. Translating gives CASSGGGEETQYF.

The V and J genes are TRBV5-4 and TRBJ2-5; a possible D gene is TRBD2 (6 bases). Germline CDR1 and CDR2: SGHNT and YYREEE (reference sequence). This CDR3 region has 16 residues. V lost 0 bases, J lost 5 bases, and 17 bases lay in between. The CDR3 loop reads CASSLAPGLGRETQYF. The CDR3 DNA sequence: TGTGCCAGCAGCTTGGCCCCGGGGCTAGGGAGGGAGACCCAGTACTTC.

The chain joins TRBV5-5 to TRBJ1-6; 9 bases are a match to TRBD1. The CDR3 contains 15 residues. Losses at the gene ends were 4 bases for V and 5 bases for J; bases not matched to a gene: 4. In germline, CDR1 is SGHKS, CDR2 YYEKEE (reference sequence). CDR3 residues: CASSGTGSNNSPLHF. As DNA, the CDR3 is TGTGCCAGCAGCGGGACAGGGTCCAATAATTCACCCCTCCACTTT.

V gene TRBV5-1 combines with J gene TRBJ2-7; tentative D call: TRBD1 (5 bases). The V end lost 0 bases, the J end lost 3 bases, and 10 bases lay between the germline ends. The CDR3 is made up of 14 amino acids. The germline gives CDR1 SGHRS, CDR2 YFSETQ. The CDR3 DNA sequence: TGCGCCAGCAGCTTGGGGCAGGGTAACTACGAGCAGTACTTC. Protein: CASSLGQGNYEQYF.

The rearrangement links TRBV7-9 to TRBJ1-5, with D tentatively TRBD1 (6 bases). Looked up from germline, CDR1 is SEHNR and CDR2 is FQNEAQ (reference sequence). The V end was cut by 6 bases, the J end by 4 bases, with 19 bases between. The CDR3 has 16 amino acids. For the CDR3, the DNA is TGTGCCAGCAGTTCTGGGGGGGGGCCGGAAAATCAGCCCCAGCATTTT. As protein: CASSSGGGPENQPQHF.

The chain employs TRBV28 and TRBJ2-5, with a weak D call TRBD2 (5 bases). Near its end, the DNA agrees better with TRBJ2-7, so the J call may be wrong. Germline lookup yields CDR1 MDHEN and CDR2 SYDVKM. The CDR3 length is 15 residues. The CDR3 loop is CASSLLTGSSYEQYF. CDR3 nucleotides: TGTGCCAGCAGTTTACTGACGGGGAGCTCCTACGAGCAGTACTTC.

The chain employs TRBV4-1 and TRBJ1-2; no definite D call. Between the trimmed V and J ends, which lost 3 bases and 0 bases, there was a span of 14 bases. The CDR3 covers 16 residues. Germline lookup yields CDR1 MGHRA and CDR2 YSYEKL. CDR3 sequence reads: CASSHPPRETNYGYTF. CDR3 coding DNA: TGCGCCAGCAGCCACCCCCCGCGGGAAACTAACTATGGCTACACCTTC.

The V call is TRBV7-9, the J call TRBJ1-4; 10 bases map to TRBD1. Germline CDR1 is SEHNR and CDR2 is FQNEAQ (reference sequence). V trimming: 6 bases; J trimming: 10 bases; junction bases outside the gene matches: 8. The CDR3 has 14 residues. CDR3 in DNA: TGTGCCAGCAGTCGTCCCGGACAGGGGGGAAAACTGTTTTTT. This encodes CASSRPGQGGKLFF.

The genes are TRBV19 and TRBJ1-2, with 7 nucleotides matching TRBD1. J gave up 5 bases and V 4 bases, and 4 bases lay outside the gene matches. The germline CDR1 and CDR2 sequences are LNHDA and SQIVND (reference sequence). The CDR3 is made up of 13 amino acids. As DNA, the CDR3 is TGTGCCAGTAGTACGGGACAGCCTTATGGCTACACCTTC. Translated: CASSTGQPYGYTF.

The chain employs TRBV10-2 and TRBJ2-5; TRBD1 matches at 10 bases. CDR3 length: 13 residues. Germline values: CDR1 WSHSY, CDR2 SAAADI. The V and J ends lost 6 bases and 4 bases, in that order; junction bases with no gene match: 2. The CDR3 DNA reads as TGCGCCAGCAGGGGACAGGGGAGAGAGACCCAGTACTTC. Its protein product is CASRGQGRETQYF.

The chain recombines TRBV7-6 with TRBJ1-1, with 8 bases matching TRBD1. This CDR3 comprises 17 residues. CDR1 is SGHVS and CDR2 is FNYEAQ in the germline V gene. The V and J ends lost 2 bases and 7 bases, in that order; junction bases with no gene match: 15. Here the CDR3 DNA reads TGTGCCAGCAGCTTACTGGTTCAGGGGGCGATTGGTGTTGAAGCTTTCTTT. Translation gives CASSLLVQGAIGVEAFF.

The rearrangement links TRBV29-1 to TRBJ1-1; tentative D call: TRBD1 (6 bases). The V end lost 8 bases, the J end lost 1 base, and 8 bases lay between the germline ends. The length of the CDR3 is 11 residues. Germline V gene data show CDR1 as SQVTM and CDR2 as ANQGSEA. The CDR3 coding sequence is TGCAGCAGGACAGCGAACACTGAAGCTTTCTTT. Its protein is CSRTANTEAFF.

This chain uses TRBV28 with TRBJ2-3; a weak D match, TRBD1 (5 bases). CDR1 and CDR2 (germline): MDHEN, SYDVKM. V gave up 2 bases and J gave up 3 bases, with 12 bases separating them. The CDR3 has 15 amino acids. CDR3 bases: TGTGCCAGCAGTTTACGGAACAGGATAACAGATACGCAGTATTTT. Translating gives CASSLRNRITDTQYF. Drawing the rest from reference TRBV28 and TRBJ2-3, the complete variable domain is DVKVTQSSRYLVKRTGEKVFLECVQDMDHENMFWYRQDPGLGLRLIYFSYDVKMKEKGDIPEGYSVSREKKERFSLILESASTNQTSMYLCASSLRNRITDTQYFGPGTRLTVL.

This chain joins TRBV19 and TRBJ2-3; 10 bases fit TRBD2. The CDR3 sequence is 15 residues long. J gave up 2 bases and V 6 bases, and 5 bases lay outside the gene matches. Per the germline V gene, CDR1 is LNHDA and CDR2 is SQIVND (reference sequence). For the CDR3, the DNA is TGTGCCAGTAGCCTCGGACTAGCGGCCACAGATACGCAGTATTTT. This gives the protein CASSLGLAATDTQYF.

This sequence joins TRBV9 and TRBJ2-7, with TRBD2 matching 8 bases. The CDR3 sequence is 17 residues long. Per the germline V gene, CDR1 is SGDLS and CDR2 is YYNGEE. V was clipped by 0 bases and J by 0 bases; unmatched bases: 8. Here the CDR3 DNA reads TGTGCCAGCAGCGTAGGCCCGGGACTAGGGGACTCCTACGAGCAGTACTTC. Amino acids: CASSVGPGLGDSYEQYF.

This chain links TRBV6-5 with TRBJ2-7; no reliable D call. Trimming left V 5 bases short and J 4 bases short, with 18 bases between. The V gene's germline CDR1 is MNHEY and CDR2 SVGAGI. The CDR3 is 15 residues long. The CDR3 sequence is CASSPGIVLSYEQYF. The CDR3 DNA is TGTGCCAGCAGTCCGGGTATCGTCCTTTCTTACGAGCAGTACTTC.